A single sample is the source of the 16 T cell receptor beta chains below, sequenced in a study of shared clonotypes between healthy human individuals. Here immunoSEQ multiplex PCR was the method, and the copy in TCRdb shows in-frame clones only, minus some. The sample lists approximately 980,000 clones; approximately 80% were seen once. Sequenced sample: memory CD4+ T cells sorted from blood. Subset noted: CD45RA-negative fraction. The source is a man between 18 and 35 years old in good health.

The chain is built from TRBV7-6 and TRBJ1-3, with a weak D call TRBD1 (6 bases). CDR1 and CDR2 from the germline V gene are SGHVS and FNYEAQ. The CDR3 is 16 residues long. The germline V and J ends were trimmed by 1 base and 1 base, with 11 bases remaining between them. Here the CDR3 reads CASSLGGGHSGNTIYF. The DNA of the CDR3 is TGTGCCAGCAGCTTAGGGGGGGGCCATTCTGGAAACACCATATATTTT.

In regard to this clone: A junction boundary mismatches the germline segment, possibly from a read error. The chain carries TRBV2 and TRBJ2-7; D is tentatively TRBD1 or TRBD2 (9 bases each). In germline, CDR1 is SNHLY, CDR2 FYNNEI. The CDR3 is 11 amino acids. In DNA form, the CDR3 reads TGTGCCGGGGACAGGGAAGCGGGAGGCTCATTC. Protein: CAGDREAGGSF.

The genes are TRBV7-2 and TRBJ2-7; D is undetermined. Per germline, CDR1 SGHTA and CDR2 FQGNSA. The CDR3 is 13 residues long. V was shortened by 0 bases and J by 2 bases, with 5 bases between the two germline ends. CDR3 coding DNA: TGTGCCAGCAGCTTAGCGGCCCCCTACGAGCAGTACTTC. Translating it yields CASSLAAPYEQYF.

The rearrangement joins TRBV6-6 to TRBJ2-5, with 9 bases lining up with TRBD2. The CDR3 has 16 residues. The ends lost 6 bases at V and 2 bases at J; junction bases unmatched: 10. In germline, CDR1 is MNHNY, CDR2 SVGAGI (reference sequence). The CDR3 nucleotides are TGTGCCAGCAGGGTAAAGCGGGGGGTAGATCAAGAGACCCAGTACTTC. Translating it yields CASRVKRGVDQETQYF.

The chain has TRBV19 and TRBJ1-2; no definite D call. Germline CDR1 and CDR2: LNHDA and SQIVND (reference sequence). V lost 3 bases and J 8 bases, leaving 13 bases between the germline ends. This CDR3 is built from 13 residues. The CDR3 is CASSIGRLRGYTF. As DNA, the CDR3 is TGTGCCAGTAGTATCGGCAGATTAAGGGGCTACACCTTC.

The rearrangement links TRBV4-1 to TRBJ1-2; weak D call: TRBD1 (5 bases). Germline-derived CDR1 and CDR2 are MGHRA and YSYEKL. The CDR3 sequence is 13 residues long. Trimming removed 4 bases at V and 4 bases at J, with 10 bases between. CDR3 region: CASSRLGGYGYTF. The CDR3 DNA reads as TGCGCCAGCAGCCGACTGGGGGGCTATGGCTACACCTTC.

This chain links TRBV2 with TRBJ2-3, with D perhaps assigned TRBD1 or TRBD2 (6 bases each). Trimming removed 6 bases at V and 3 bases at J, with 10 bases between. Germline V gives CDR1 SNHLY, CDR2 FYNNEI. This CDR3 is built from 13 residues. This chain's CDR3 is CASRRGATDTQYF. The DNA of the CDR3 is TGTGCCAGCAGAAGGGGGGCAACAGATACGCAGTATTTT.

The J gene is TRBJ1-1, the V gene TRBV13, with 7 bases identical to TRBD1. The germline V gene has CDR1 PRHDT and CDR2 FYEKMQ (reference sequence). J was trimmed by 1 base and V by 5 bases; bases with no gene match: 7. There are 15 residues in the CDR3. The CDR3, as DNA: TGTGCCAGCAGCAAAACCGGGACAGCGAACACTGAAGCTTTCTTT. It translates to CASSKTGTANTEAFF.

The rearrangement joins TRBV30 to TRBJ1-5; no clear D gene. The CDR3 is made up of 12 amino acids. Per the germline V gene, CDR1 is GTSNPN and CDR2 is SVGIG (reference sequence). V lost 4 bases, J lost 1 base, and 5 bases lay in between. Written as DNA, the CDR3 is TGTGCCTGGACGGGAAGCAATCAGCCCCAGCATTTT. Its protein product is CAWTGSNQPQHF.

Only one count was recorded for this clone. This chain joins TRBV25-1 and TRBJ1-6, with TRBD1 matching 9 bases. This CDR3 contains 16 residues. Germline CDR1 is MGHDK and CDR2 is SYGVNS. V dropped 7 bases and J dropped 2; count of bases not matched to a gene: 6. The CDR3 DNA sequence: TGTGCCAGCAAGGACAGGGGAGGAACCTATAATTCACCCCTCCACTTT. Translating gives CASKDRGGTYNSPLHF. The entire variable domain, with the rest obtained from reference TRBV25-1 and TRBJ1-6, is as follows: EADIYQTPRYLVIGTGKKITLECSQTMGHDKMYWYQQDPGMELHLIHYSYGVNSTEKGDLSSESTVSRIRTEHFPLTLESARPSHTSQYLCASKDRGGTYNSPLHFGNGTRLTVT.

The CDR3 DNA sequence: TGTGCCAGCAGCACCGGGACTAGCGGGGCTTCGGGTGGTGAGCAGTTCTTC. This translates into CASSTGTSGASGGEQFF. This chain joins TRBV5-4 and TRBJ2-1, with 13 bases aligning to TRBD2. V was pared by 4 bases and J by 9 bases, with 13 bases of the junction left unmatched. The length of the CDR3 is 17 residues. Germline CDR1 SGHNT, CDR2 YYREEE (reference sequence).

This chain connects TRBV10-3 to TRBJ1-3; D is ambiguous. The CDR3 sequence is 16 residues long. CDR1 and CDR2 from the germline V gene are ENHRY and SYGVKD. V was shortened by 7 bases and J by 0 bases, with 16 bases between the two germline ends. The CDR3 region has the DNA TGTGCCATCACCGCCCGGACGGCCCACTCTGGAAACACCATATATTTT. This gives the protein CAITARTAHSGNTIYF.

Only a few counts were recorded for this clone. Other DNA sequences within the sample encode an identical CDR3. The CDR3 DNA is TGTGCCAGCAGCTTAGGACGCCAGAACACTGAAGCTTTCTTT. Amino acid sequence: CASSLGRQNTEAFF. The chain has TRBV7-9 and TRBJ1-1; the D is unclear. The CDR3 totals 14 residues. V gave up 1 base and J gave up 1 base, with 7 bases separating them. Looked up from germline, CDR1 is SEHNR and CDR2 is FQNEAQ (reference sequence).

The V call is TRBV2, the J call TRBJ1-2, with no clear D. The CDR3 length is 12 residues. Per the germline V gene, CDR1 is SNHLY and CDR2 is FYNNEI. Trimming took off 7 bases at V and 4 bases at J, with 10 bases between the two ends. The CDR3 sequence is CASKQDTYGYTF. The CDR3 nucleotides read TGTGCCAGCAAGCAGGATACCTATGGCTACACCTTC.

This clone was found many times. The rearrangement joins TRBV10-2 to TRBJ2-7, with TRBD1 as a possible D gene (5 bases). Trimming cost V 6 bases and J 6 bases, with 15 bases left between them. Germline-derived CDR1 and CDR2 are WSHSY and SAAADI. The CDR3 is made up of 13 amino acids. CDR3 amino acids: CASRRGLGSEQYF. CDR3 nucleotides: TGCGCCAGCAGAAGGGGTCTGGGGTCCGAGCAGTACTTC.

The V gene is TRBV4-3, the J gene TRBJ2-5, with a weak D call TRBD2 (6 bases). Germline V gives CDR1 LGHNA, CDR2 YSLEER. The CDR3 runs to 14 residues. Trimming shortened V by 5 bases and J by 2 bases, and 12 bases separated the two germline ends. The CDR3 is CASSSGTQQETQYF. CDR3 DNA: TGCGCCAGCAGCTCGGGGACTCAACAAGAGACCCAGTACTTC.